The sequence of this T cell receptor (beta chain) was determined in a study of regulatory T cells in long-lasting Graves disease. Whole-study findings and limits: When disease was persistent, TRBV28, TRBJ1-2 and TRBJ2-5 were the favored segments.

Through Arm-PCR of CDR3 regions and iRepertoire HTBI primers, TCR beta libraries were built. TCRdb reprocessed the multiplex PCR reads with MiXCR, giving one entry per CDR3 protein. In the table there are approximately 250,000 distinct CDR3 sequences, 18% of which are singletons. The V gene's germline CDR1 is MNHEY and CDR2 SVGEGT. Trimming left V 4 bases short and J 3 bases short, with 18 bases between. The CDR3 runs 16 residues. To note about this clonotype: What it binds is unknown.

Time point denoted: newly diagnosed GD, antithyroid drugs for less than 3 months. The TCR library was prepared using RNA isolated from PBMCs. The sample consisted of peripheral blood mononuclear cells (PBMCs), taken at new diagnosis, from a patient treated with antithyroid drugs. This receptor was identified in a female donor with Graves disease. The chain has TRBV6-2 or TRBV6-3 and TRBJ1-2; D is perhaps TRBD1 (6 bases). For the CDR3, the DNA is TGTGCCAGCAGTTTCAAGGCGGGGGCGGTGGACTATGGCTACACCTTC. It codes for CASSFKAGAVDYGYTF.